These 30 T cell receptor beta chains were all obtained from the same sample, sequenced in a study of blood T cells in healthy people across ages. With a J-beta primer mix and a sample-barcoded 5' primer, a second PCR ran about 6 to 11 cycles. One entry per CDR3 protein results from TCRdb running MiXCR on the 5' RACE reads. Of about 730,000 distinct CDR3 sequences listed, roughly 43% are singletons. The sample comprised blood. These receptors were obtained from a woman in her sixties in good health.

Comments on this clonotype: The missing conserved phenylalanine or tryptophan at the end of this CDR3 makes a read error likely. The chain links TRBV29-1 to TRBJ2-6; D is uncertain. CDR1 SQVTM and CDR2 ANQGSEA come from the germline V gene. Between the trimmed V and J ends, which lost 7 bases and 1 base, there was a span of 14 bases. The length of the CDR3 is 15 residues. The CDR3 DNA reads as TGCAGCGCATCGACCTCGGCTTCTGGGGCCAACGTCCTGACTTAC. As protein: CSASTSASGANVLTY.

V usage is TRBV5-1 and J usage is TRBJ2-3, with TRBD2 matching 12 bases. This CDR3 spans 14 amino acids. Germline values: CDR1 SGHRS, CDR2 YFSETQ. The CDR3 bases are TGCACCACCGGGACTAGCGGGAGCACAGATACGCAGTATTTT. As protein: CTTGTSGSTDTQYF.

This rearrangement joins TRBV7-3 to TRBJ2-5; TRBD2 aligns across 16 bases. Germline CDR1 reads SGHTA; CDR2 reads FQGTGA. This CDR3 has 17 residues. V shed 5 bases and J 4 bases; nucleotides not matched to a gene: 7. CDR3 loop: CASSPGTSGRAVETQYF. The CDR3, as DNA: TGTGCCAGCAGCCCAGGGACTAGCGGGAGGGCCGTAGAGACCCAGTACTTC. The whole variable domain, remainder taken from reference TRBV7-3 and TRBJ2-5, is GAGVSQTPSNKVTEKGKYVELRCDPISGHTALYWYRQSLGQGPEFLIYFQGTGAADDSGLPNDRFFAVRPEGSVSTLKIQRTERGDSAVYLCASSPGTSGRAVETQYFGPGTRLLVL.

This clonotype was found a few times. The chain has TRBV6-2 or TRBV6-3 and TRBJ2-1, with a possible D match to TRBD1 (6 bases). This CDR3 spans 16 amino acids. V lost 2 bases, J lost 1 base, and 12 bases lay in between. The germline CDR1 and CDR2 sequences are MNHEY and SVGEGT. As DNA, the CDR3 is TGTGCCAGCAGTTACGGAGGACAGACGTCCTACAATGAGCAGTTCTTC. Its protein product is CASSYGGQTSYNEQFF.

This clonotype has just a few counts. Given a much more abundant clone one base away, this may be a read error. This chain uses TRBV5-5 with TRBJ2-1; 8 nucleotides align to TRBD2. V was pared by 5 bases and J by 1 base, with 8 bases of the junction left unmatched. CDR3 size: 16 residues. Germline V CDR1 and CDR2: SGHKS, YYEKEE (reference sequence). The CDR3 region is CASRSGGWWSYNEQFF. CDR3 coding DNA: TGTGCCAGCAGGTCGGGAGGGTGGTGGTCCTACAATGAGCAGTTCTTC.

This clonotype appeared many times. This sequence joins TRBV11-2 and TRBJ2-3, with 12 bases that match TRBD2. Germline assignment: CDR1 SGHAT and CDR2 FQNNGV. The CDR3 is made up of 19 amino acids. Trimming took 0 bases from V and 5 from J; bases not matched to a gene: 12. CDR3 DNA: TGTGCCAGCAGCTTAGACCCCCCTTCTAGCGGGAGGGCTGGAGATACGCAGTATTTT. Translation gives CASSLDPPSSGRAGDTQYF.

This clonotype was seen a few times. V is TRBV7-3 and J is TRBJ2-1, with D maybe TRBD2 (6 bases). Germline CDR1 reads SGHTA; CDR2 reads FQGTGA. Trimming shortened V by 1 base and J by 0 bases, and 10 bases separated the two germline ends. The CDR3 consists of 16 residues. In nucleotides, the CDR3 is TGTGCCAGCAGCTTAAGTAGCGGTCGCTCCTACAATGAGCAGTTCTTC. It encodes CASSLSSGRSYNEQFF.

The V call is TRBV15, the J call TRBJ2-5, with D hard to call. This CDR3 spans 17 amino acids. Trimming cost V 0 bases and J 5 bases, with 19 bases left between them. Germline-derived CDR1 and CDR2 are LNHNV and YYDKDF (reference sequence). CDR3 region: CATSRENKGPIGETQYF. In DNA form, the CDR3 reads TGTGCCACCAGCAGAGAGAACAAGGGCCCCATAGGGGAGACCCAGTACTTC.

This clonotype turned up a few times. V is TRBV28 and J is TRBJ2-7; D is unresolved. Between the trimmed V and J ends, which lost 3 bases and 3 bases, there was a span of 9 bases. The CDR3 spans 13 residues. The germline V gene has CDR1 MDHEN and CDR2 SYDVKM. In nucleotides, the CDR3 is TGTGCCAGCAGTTTCATACAAGGCTACGAGCAGTACTTC. This encodes CASSFIQGYEQYF.

The V call is TRBV4-1, the J call TRBJ2-1; TRBD2 matches 10 bases. With V trimmed by 4 bases and J by 10 bases, 13 bases remained unmatched. The length of the CDR3 is 16 residues. The germline CDR1 and CDR2 sequences are MGHRA and YSYEKL. The CDR3 here is CASSREGSGGGKEQFF. The DNA for the CDR3 is TGCGCCAGCAGCCGCGAGGGCAGCGGGGGGGGAAAGGAGCAGTTCTTC.

This chain connects TRBV10-3 to TRBJ2-1, with 8 bases lining up with TRBD1. This CDR3 has 16 residues. The germline V gene encodes CDR1 ENHRY and CDR2 SYGVKD. V dropped 6 bases and J dropped 1; count of bases not matched to a gene: 8. The CDR3 DNA follows: TGTGCCATCAGGGGGACAGGCGGAAGATCCTACAATGAGCAGTTCTTC. It specifies CAIRGTGGRSYNEQFF.

Concerning this clonotype: One end of the junction varies from germline; a read error may be responsible. The chain is built from TRBV6-1 and TRBJ2-2; possible D gene TRBD2, 5 bases. Germline values: CDR1 MNHNS, CDR2 SASEGT. CDR3 length: 17 amino acids. The CDR3 reads CASSEAAGIANTGELFF. CDR3 sequence (DNA): TGTGCCAGTAGTGAAGCGGCCGGGATTGCGAACACCGGGGAGCTGTTTTTT.

This clonotype has more than one count but fewer than ten. CDR3 coding DNA: TGTGCCAGCAGTTTCGGGGCGGGAAACTACGAGCAGTACTTC. Residues: CASSFGAGNYEQYF. This rearrangement joins TRBV28 to TRBJ2-7; D may be TRBD2 (6 bases). Germline loops: CDR1 MDHEN, CDR2 SYDVKM. V gave up 3 bases and J gave up 3 bases, with 12 bases separating them. The CDR3 length is 14 residues.

This clonotype has just a few counts. The chain joins TRBV12-3 or TRBV12-4 to TRBJ2-5; TRBD1 agrees at 9 bases. The CDR3 sequence is 14 residues long. Trimming at V came to 3 bases and at J to 5 bases, leaving 4 bases not matched to a gene. CDR3 sequence reads: CASSFGTGWETQYF. The CDR3 DNA reads as TGTGCCAGCAGTTTTGGGACAGGGTGGGAGACCCAGTACTTC.

This clonotype has more than one count but fewer than ten. The chain has TRBV7-9 and TRBJ2-1; D uncertain. Germline V CDR1 and CDR2: SEHNR, FQNEAQ (reference sequence). The ends were cut back, 4 bases at V and 6 bases at J, with 10 bases in the middle. CDR3 length equals 13 residues. CDR3 residues: CASSSTARNEQFF. CDR3 bases: TGTGCCAGCAGCTCCACAGCGCGCAATGAGCAGTTCTTC.

In this sample, this clonotype turned up a few times. The V call is TRBV6-2 or TRBV6-3, the J call TRBJ2-1; D is perhaps TRBD2 (6 bases). Germline V lookup: CDR1 MNHEY, CDR2 SVGEGT. This CDR3 contains 17 residues. Deletions cut 1 base from V and 3 bases from J, with 16 bases between. This CDR3 is CASSYWSSAGSYNEQFF. Written as DNA, the CDR3 is TGTGCCAGCAGTTACTGGTCCAGCGCGGGAAGCTACAATGAGCAGTTCTTC.

The chain joins TRBV27 to TRBJ1-1; D is uncertain. This CDR3 is 14 amino acids long. CDR1 and CDR2 (germline): MNHEY, SMNVEV (reference sequence). Between the trimmed V and J ends, which lost 3 bases and 1 base, there was a span of 9 bases. In DNA, the CDR3 is TGTGCCAGCAGTTTTAGTGTTCGGAACACTGAAGCTTTCTTT. Translation: CASSFSVRNTEAFF.

The chain uses TRBV10-3 and TRBJ2-5; 12 nucleotides match TRBD2. The germline CDR1 and CDR2 sequences are ENHRY and SYGVKD. Trimming removed 5 bases from V and 1 base from J; junction bases left unmatched: 2. The length of the CDR3 is 15 residues. The CDR3 here is CAISLAGGPQETQYF. The CDR3 DNA follows: TGTGCCATCAGTCTAGCGGGAGGGCCCCAAGAGACCCAGTACTTC.

The chain uses TRBV27 and TRBJ2-7, with a tentative D call TRBD1 (8 bases). Trimming left V 3 bases short and J 1 base short, with 19 bases between. There are 17 residues in the CDR3. The germline CDR1 and CDR2 sequences are MNHEY and SMNVEV (reference sequence). The CDR3 nucleotides read TGTGCCAGCAGTTTGGTGGCAACAGGGGGGGTTTCCTACGAGCAGTACTTC. It translates to CASSLVATGGVSYEQYF.

The rearrangement uses TRBV28 and TRBJ1-2; 9 bases are shared with TRBD1. CDR3 length equals 15 residues. V lost 5 bases and J lost 9; bases outside the gene matches: 13. From germline, CDR1 is MDHEN and CDR2 SYDVKM. Written as DNA, the CDR3 is TGTGCCAGCAGTAACCCCCTTGACAGGGGGATCCGCTACACCTTC. This translates into CASSNPLDRGIRYTF.

V is TRBV6-5 and J is TRBJ1-6; D is unresolved. The CDR3 is made up of 16 amino acids. Per germline, CDR1 MNHEY and CDR2 SVGAGI. V shed 0 bases and J shed 5 bases, with 11 bases lying between them. As DNA, the CDR3 is TGTGCCAGCAGTTACTCGGCAGCCCGGAATAATTCACCCCTCCACTTT. Protein sequence: CASSYSAARNNSPLHF.

This clonotype was detected a few times. The V call is TRBV4-3, the J call TRBJ2-1; 9 bases line up with TRBD1. The trim removed 0 bases at V and 2 bases at J, leaving 5 bases unmatched. Germline V lookup: CDR1 LGHNA, CDR2 YSLEER. The CDR3 runs to 17 residues. CDR3 sequence reads: CASSQEYRGRTYNEQFF. The CDR3 DNA sequence: TGCGCCAGCAGCCAAGAGTACAGGGGGCGAACCTACAATGAGCAGTTCTTC.

This clonotype was seen repeatedly, ten times or more. The chain has TRBV4-2 and TRBJ2-1; 13 bases agree with TRBD2. Germline values: CDR1 LGHNA, CDR2 YNFKEQ. After removal of 2 bases from V and 7 bases from J, the junction contained 5 bases not matched to a gene. The CDR3 totals 16 residues. The CDR3 loop reads CASSQQPGLAGNEQFF. CDR3 DNA sequence: TGTGCCAGCAGCCAACAGCCGGGACTAGCGGGAAATGAGCAGTTCTTC.

This clonotype was observed many times. The chain recombines TRBV20-1 with TRBJ2-1, with TRBD2 identical over 11 bases. Trimming took 3 bases from V and 0 from J; bases not matched to a gene: 4. CDR1 and CDR2 from the germline V gene are DFQATT and SNEGSKA (reference sequence). The CDR3 loop spans 16 amino acids. The CDR3 sequence is CSASLAGGRSYNEQFF. DNA of the CDR3: TGCAGTGCTAGCCTAGCGGGGGGTCGCTCCTACAATGAGCAGTTCTTC.

Only a few counts were recorded for this clonotype. The rearrangement uses TRBV29-1 and TRBJ2-3; unclear D gene. This CDR3 region has 14 residues. Per the germline V gene, CDR1 is SQVTM and CDR2 is ANQGSEA. Trimming pared 7 bases from V and 0 bases from J, leaving 14 bases between. CDR3 bases: TGCAGCGCCCCTGTACCCCCTAGCACAGATACGCAGTATTTT. Translating it yields CSAPVPPSTDTQYF.

This chain joins TRBV20-1 and TRBJ2-1; the D is unclear. This CDR3 is 14 amino acids long. V dropped 0 bases and J dropped 3 bases, with 9 bases sitting between them. CDR1 is DFQATT, CDR2 SNEGSKA, per germline (reference sequence). CDR3 sequence reads: CSARDSDVYNEQFF. CDR3 in DNA: TGCAGTGCTAGAGATTCAGACGTCTACAATGAGCAGTTCTTC.

This clonotype was observed at least ten times. The chain combines TRBV7-2 with TRBJ2-6; D call uncertain. This CDR3 region has 13 residues. CDR1 is SGHTA and CDR2 is FQGNSA in the germline V gene. The CDR3 nucleotides are TGTGCAGTCTCCTTCTCTGGGGCCAACGTCCTGACTTTC. Protein sequence: CAVSFSGANVLTF.

J is TRBJ1-1 and V is TRBV10-3; D is perhaps TRBD1 (5 bases). V was cut by 0 bases and J by 6 bases, with 11 bases left in between. The germline gives CDR1 ENHRY, CDR2 SYGVKD. This CDR3 has 14 amino acids. The CDR3 loop reads CAISESWGEAEAFF. The DNA of the CDR3 is TGTGCCATCAGTGAGTCCTGGGGCGAGGCTGAAGCTTTCTTT.

The sample holds a few counts of this clonotype. The chain couples TRBV6-4 to TRBJ2-3; D is unresolved. This CDR3 is built from 14 residues. Trimming pared 2 bases from V and 2 bases from J, leaving 8 bases between. Looked up from germline, CDR1 is MRHNA and CDR2 is SNTAGT. The DNA for the CDR3 is TGTGCCAGCAGTGACCGGGCAGACACAGATACGCAGTATTTT. It specifies CASSDRADTDTQYF.

A note on this clonotype: A much larger clone differs from this one at a single base, so this may be a read error. The J gene is TRBJ2-1, the V gene TRBV4-2, with 7 nucleotides matching TRBD2. Germline CDR1 LGHNA, CDR2 YNFKEQ. There are 17 residues in the CDR3. The CDR3: CASNQDLAGVAYNEQFF. CDR3 DNA sequence: TGTGCCAGCAACCAAGATCTGGCGGGGGTAGCCTACAATGAGCAGTTCTTC.